The present T cell receptor (beta chain) was sequenced within a study of OX40 agonist ivuxolimab in advanced cancers. Study-wide results and caveats: Certain nonresponders additionally had low normalized T-cell clonal expansion.

Profiling relied on immunoSEQ multiplex PCR, and the TCRdb table lists in-frame clones only, not all of them. The sample contains over 80,000 clones, roughly nine tenths of which appear only once. The CDR3 totals 16 residues. Trimming at V came to 6 bases and at J to 1 base, leaving 5 bases not matched to a gene. Per the germline V gene, CDR1 is SNHLY and CDR2 is FYNNEI. Excluded were patients having autoimmune disease history or systemic immunosuppression. Concerning this clone itself: What it binds is unknown.

This chain links TRBV2 with TRBJ1-6; TRBD1 agrees at 8 bases. Sample: CD4+ or CD8+ T cells sorted from blood, taken in a trial of the OX40 agonist ivuxolimab. The sequence was obtained from an adult with an advanced solid tumor such as melanoma, head and neck, liver or kidney cancer. The CDR3 sequence: CASRRTGWSYNSPLHF. The CDR3 DNA reads as TGTGCCAGCAGGCGGACAGGGTGGTCCTATAATTCACCCCTCCACTTT.